A selection of T cell receptor beta chains follows, all from one sample in a study of human T cells and chemical hapten exposure. TCRdb fed the RACE reads into MiXCR, producing one record per CDR3 protein. The data contain tens of thousands of distinct CDR3 sequences, 10% to 13% of them singletons. Source: whole blood, taken in connection with sensitization to the hapten diphenylcyclopropenone (DPC). These receptors all stem from a man in his forties or fifties with alopecia areata. Some clones in this sample may be carry-over from other donors' samples. CDR3s include the opening cysteine and the closing phenylalanine or tryptophan. Each record gives: J gene, clone size, D gene, V gene, CDR3 DNA, CDR3 protein. The D gene is left open where the match is weak. Only part of the rows carry a size: once, few, many, or a class if the clone is expanded.

TRBJ2-3 | - | TRBD1 | TRBV4-3 | TGCGCCAGCAGCCAAGATTTGCCGGGACAGGGGGCAGATACGCAGTATTTT | CASSQDLPGQGADTQYF
TRBJ2-4 | few | TRBD2 | TRBV12-3/TRBV12-4 | TGTGCCAGCAGTTTATTAGCGGGAGCCAAAAACATTCAGTACTTC | CASSLLAGAKNIQYF
TRBJ2-1 | few | - | TRBV12-3/TRBV12-4 | TGTGCCAGCAGTTCAAAATACAATGAGCAGTTCTTC | CASSSKYNEQFF
TRBJ1-1 | many | - | TRBV12-3/TRBV12-4 | TGTGCCAGCAGTTTAGCGGGGGGCTTGAACACTGAAGCTTTCTTT | CASSLAGGLNTEAFF
TRBJ2-1 | - | TRBD2 | TRBV28 | TGTGCCAGCAGTTCCGGGACTAGGGGGCAGTTCTTC | CASSSGTRGQFF
TRBJ2-3 | few | TRBD2 | TRBV2 | TGTGCCAGCAGCGGGGGGTCAGGTGGCACAGATACGCAGTATTTT | CASSGGSGGTDTQYF
TRBJ1-3 | many | - | TRBV5-4 | TGTGCCAGCAGCTTTGGAGGCGTTCTTTCTGGAAACACCATATATTTT | CASSFGGVLSGNTIYF
TRBJ2-1 | few | TRBD2 | TRBV25-1 | TGTGCCAGCAGTGAATTCGGGGGGGGGGCGAATGAGCAGTTCTTC | CASSEFGGGANEQFF
TRBJ2-7 | - | - | TRBV6-2/TRBV6-3 | TGTGCCAGCAGCACTGGACGGCCCTGGGACGAGCAGTACTTC | CASSTGRPWDEQYF
TRBJ2-1 | many | - | TRBV5-1 | TGCGCCAGCAGCATGGGTAGCTACAATGAGCAGTTCTTC | CASSMGSYNEQFF
TRBJ1-1 | many | - | TRBV7-2 | TGTGCCAGCAGCTTAGAGGGATTCACTGAAGCTTTCTTT | CASSLEGFTEAFF
TRBJ2-5 | - | - | TRBV6-5 | TGTGCCAGCAGTTACTCTCCTAGGGGAGAAGGGACCCAGTACTTC | CASSYSPRGEGTQYF
TRBJ2-5 | few | TRBD2 | TRBV3-1 | TGTGCCAGCAGCCAGGGTCGGCTAGCGGGAGGGCCTGAGACCCAGTACTTC | CASSQGRLAGGPETQYF
TRBJ1-4 | few | - | TRBV7-2 | TGTGCCAGCAGCTTAGGCCTGGGGGCGGGTGAAAAACTGTTTTTT | CASSLGLGAGEKLFF
TRBJ2-7 | - | - | TRBV20-1 | TGCAGTGCCGTTTCGGGACAGGGTGGGACTAGACAGTACTTC | CSAVSGQGGTRQYF
TRBJ1-4 | - | TRBD1 | TRBV5-1 | TGCGCCAGCAGCTCTCCTGACAGGGGGCACGAAAAACTGTTTTTT | CASSSPDRGHEKLFF
TRBJ2-3 | few | TRBD2 | TRBV5-4 | TGTGCCAGCAGCTCGACTAGCGGGAGCACAGATACGCAGTATTTT | CASSSTSGSTDTQYF